This TCR beta chain was recorded in a study of cytomegalovirus exposure and HLA in healthy donors. Both 60 Vbeta primers and 13 Jbeta primers went into the PCR. Sequencing was performed with immunoSEQ multiplex PCR; in TCRdb, only in-frame clones are kept and a portion is missing. This sample has 75,000 to 80,000 clones, with 80% found just once. Germline loops: CDR1 LNHDA, CDR2 SQIVND (reference sequence). This CDR3 is built from 18 residues. V lost 3 bases and J lost 5; bases outside the gene matches: 14. The chain combines TRBV19 with TRBJ2-5; 11 positions agree with TRBD2. Material: PBMCs. The TCR was taken from a male donor in good health and CMV-seronegative. The CDR3 sequence: CASSIGGISGGAWETQYF. The CDR3 DNA reads as TGTGCCAGTAGTATTGGTGGTATTAGCGGGGGGGCCTGGGAGACCCAGTACTTC.